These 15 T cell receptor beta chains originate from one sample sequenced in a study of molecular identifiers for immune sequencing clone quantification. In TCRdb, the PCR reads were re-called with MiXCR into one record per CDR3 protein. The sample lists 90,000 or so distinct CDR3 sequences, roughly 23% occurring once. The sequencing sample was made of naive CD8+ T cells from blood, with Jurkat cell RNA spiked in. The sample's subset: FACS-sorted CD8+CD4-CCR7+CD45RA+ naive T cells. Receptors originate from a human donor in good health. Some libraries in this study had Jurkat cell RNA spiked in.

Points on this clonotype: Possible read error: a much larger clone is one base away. CDR3 sequence: CASTPYAGGQTDTQYF. The CDR3 DNA is TGTGCCAGCACCCCTTACGCGGGGGGGCAGACAGATACGCAGTATTTT. This chain links TRBV12-3 or TRBV12-4 with TRBJ2-3; the match to TRBD2 covers 9 bases. The CDR3 spans 16 residues. V gave up 7 bases and J gave up 3 bases; unmatched junction bases: 11.

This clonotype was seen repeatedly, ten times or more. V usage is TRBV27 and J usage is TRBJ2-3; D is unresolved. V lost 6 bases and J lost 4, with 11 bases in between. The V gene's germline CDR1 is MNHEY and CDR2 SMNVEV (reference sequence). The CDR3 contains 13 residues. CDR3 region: CASSTLAADTQYF. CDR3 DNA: TGTGCCAGCAGCACCCTGGCCGCAGATACGCAGTATTTT.

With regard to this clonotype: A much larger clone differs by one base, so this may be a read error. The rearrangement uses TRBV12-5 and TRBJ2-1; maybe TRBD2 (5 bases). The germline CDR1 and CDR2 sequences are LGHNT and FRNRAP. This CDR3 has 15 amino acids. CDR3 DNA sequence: TGTGCTAGTGATCAAGCGGACCCCTCCTACAATGCGCAGTTCTTC. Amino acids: CASDQADPSYNAQFF.

CDR3 amino acids: CASSLLGSGWHTDTQYF. CDR3 DNA: TGTGCCAGCAGTTTATTGGGTAGCGGGTGGCACACAGATACGCAGTATTTT. The rearrangement joins TRBV27 to TRBJ2-3; 7 bases align to TRBD2. Trimming removed 1 base from V and 2 bases from J; junction bases left unmatched: 9. The germline V gene has CDR1 MNHEY and CDR2 SMNVEV (reference sequence). The CDR3 covers 17 residues.

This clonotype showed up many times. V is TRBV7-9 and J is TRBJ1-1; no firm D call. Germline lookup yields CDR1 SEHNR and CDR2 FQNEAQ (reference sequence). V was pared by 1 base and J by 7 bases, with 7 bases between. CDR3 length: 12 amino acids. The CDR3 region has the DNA TGTGCCAGCAGCTTAGTGGCAGTTGAAGCTTTCTTT. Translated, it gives CASSLVAVEAFF.

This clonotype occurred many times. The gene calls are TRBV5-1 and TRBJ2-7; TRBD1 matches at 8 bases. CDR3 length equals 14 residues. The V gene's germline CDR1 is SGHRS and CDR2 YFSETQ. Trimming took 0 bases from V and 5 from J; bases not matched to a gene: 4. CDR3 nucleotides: TGCGCCAGCAGCTTGGACAGGGGGAGAAACGAGCAGTACTTC. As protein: CASSLDRGRNEQYF.

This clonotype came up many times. In nucleotides, the CDR3 is TGTGCCAGCAGCCAGGGGTATGAAGAGACCCAGTACTTC. Encoded protein: CASSQGYEETQYF. The V and J genes are TRBV5-4 and TRBJ2-5; tentatively, D is TRBD1 (6 bases). Germline V gene data show CDR1 as SGHNT and CDR2 as YYREEE (reference sequence). CDR3 length equals 13 residues. Between the trimmed V and J ends, which lost 4 bases and 3 bases, there was a span of 10 bases.

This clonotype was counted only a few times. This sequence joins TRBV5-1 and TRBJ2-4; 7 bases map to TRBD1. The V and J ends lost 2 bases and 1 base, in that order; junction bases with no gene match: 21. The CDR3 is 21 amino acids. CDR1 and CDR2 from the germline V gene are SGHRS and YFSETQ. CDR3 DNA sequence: TGCGCCAGCAGCTTTTCCGTGTGGGAGACAGGGTCCCAAGGGGCCAAAAACATTCAGTACTTC. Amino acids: CASSFSVWETGSQGAKNIQYF.

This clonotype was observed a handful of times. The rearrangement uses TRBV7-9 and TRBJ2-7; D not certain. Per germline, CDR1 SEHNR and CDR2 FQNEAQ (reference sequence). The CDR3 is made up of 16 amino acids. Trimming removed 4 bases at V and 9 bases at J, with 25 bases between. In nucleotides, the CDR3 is TGTGCCAGCAGCTCAAGCCTACGCCTAGACTTCGAGAGGCAGTACTTC. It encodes CASSSSLRLDFERQYF.

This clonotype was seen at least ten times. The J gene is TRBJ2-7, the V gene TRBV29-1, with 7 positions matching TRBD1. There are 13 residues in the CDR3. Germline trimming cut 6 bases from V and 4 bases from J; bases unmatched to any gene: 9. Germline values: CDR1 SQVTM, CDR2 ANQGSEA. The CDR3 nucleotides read TGCAGCGTCGGACAGGTGGCGAGGTACGAGCAGTACTTC. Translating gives CSVGQVARYEQYF.

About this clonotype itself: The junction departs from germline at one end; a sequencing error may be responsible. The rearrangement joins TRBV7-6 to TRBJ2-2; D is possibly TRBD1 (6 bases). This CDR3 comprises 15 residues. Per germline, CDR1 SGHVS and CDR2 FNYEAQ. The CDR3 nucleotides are TGTGTCAGCAGCTCCGGGCAGGGGAGCACCGGGGAGCTGTTTTTT. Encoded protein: CVSSSGQGSTGELFF. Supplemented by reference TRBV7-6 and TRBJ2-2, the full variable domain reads GAGVSQSPRYKVTKRGQDVALRCDPISGHVSLYWYRQALGQGPEFLTYFNYEAQQDKSGLPNDRFSAERPEGSISTLTIQRTEQRDSAMYRCVSSSGQGSTGELFFGEGSRLTVL.

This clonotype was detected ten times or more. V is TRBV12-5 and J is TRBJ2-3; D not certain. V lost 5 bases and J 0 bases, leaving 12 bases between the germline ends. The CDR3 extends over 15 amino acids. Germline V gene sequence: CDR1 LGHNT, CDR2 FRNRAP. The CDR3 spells CASGPPSTSTDTQYF. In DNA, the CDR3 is TGTGCTAGTGGTCCACCGTCAACCAGCACAGATACGCAGTATTTT. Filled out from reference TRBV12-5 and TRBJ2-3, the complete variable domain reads DARVTQTPRHKVTEMGQEVTMRCQPILGHNTVFWYRQTMMQGLELLAYFRNRAPLDDSGMPKDRFSAEMPDATLATLKIQPSEPRDSAVYFCASGPPSTSTDTQYFGPGTRLTVL.

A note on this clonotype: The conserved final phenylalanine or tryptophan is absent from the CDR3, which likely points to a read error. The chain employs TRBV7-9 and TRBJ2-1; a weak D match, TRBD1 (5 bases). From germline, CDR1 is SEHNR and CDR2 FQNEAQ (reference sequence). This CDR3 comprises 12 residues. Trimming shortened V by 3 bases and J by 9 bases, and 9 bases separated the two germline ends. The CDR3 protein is CASSFGASEQFI. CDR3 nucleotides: TGTGCCAGCAGCTTTGGGGCGAGTGAGCAGTTCATC.

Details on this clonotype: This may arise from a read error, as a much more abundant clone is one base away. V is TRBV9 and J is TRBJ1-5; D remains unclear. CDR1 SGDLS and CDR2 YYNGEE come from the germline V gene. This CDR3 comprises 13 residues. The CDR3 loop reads CARSVGSNQPQHF. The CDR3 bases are TGTGCCCGCAGCGTGGGAAGCAATCAGCCCCAGCATTTT.

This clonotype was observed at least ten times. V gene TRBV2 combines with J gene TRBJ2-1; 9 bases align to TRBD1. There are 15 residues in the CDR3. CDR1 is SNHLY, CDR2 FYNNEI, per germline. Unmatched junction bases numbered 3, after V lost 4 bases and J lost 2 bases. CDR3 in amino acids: CASSAGTGPYNEQFF. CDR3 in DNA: TGTGCCAGCAGTGCCGGGACAGGGCCCTACAATGAGCAGTTCTTC. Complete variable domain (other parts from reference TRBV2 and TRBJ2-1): EPEVTQTPSHQVTQMGQEVILRCVPISNHLYFYWYRQILGQKVEFLVSFYNNEISEKSEIFDDQFSVERPDGSNFTLKIRSTKLEDSAMYFCASSAGTGPYNEQFFGPGTRLTVL.